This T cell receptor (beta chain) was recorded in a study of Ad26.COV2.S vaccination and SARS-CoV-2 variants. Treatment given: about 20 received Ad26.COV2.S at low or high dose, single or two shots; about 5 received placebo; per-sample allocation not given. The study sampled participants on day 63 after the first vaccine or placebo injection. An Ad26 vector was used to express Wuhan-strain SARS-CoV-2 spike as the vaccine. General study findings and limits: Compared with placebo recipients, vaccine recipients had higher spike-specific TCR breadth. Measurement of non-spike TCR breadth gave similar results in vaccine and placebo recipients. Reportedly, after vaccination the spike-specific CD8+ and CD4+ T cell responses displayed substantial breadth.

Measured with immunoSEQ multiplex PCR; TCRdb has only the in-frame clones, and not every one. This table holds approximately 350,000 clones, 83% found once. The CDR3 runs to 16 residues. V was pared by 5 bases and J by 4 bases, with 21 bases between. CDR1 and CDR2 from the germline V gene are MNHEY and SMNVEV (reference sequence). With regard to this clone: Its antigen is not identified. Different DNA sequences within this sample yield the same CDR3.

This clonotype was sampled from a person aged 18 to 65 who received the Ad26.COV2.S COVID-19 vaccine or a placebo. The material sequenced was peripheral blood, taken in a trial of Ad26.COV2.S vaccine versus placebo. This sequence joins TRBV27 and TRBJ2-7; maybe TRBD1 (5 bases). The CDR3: CASSLKPRPGQYEQYF. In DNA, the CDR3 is TGTGCCAGCAGTCTAAAGCCGCGACCAGGGCAATACGAGCAGTACTTC.